These T cell receptor beta chains were read from a single sample in a study of T cells in Graves' hyperthyroidism and ophthalmopathy. TCRdb redid the calling of the multiplex PCR reads with MiXCR, one entry per CDR3 protein. The table lists fewer than 750,000 distinct CDR3 sequences, approximately 15% of them singletons, with around 12% in the top ten. Specimen: blood. The receptors come from a woman between 50 and 59 years old with Graves' ophthalmopathy. The CDR3 runs from the conserved cysteine through the conserved F or W. D genes are given only for firm matches. Rows give clone size only sometimes, using once, few, many, or a class for an expanded clone.

D gene	V gene	clone size	J gene	CDR3 protein	CDR3 DNA
TRBD2	TRBV7-9	few	TRBJ2-1	CASSYGTTVNEQFF	TGTGCCAGCAGCTACGGGACTACCGTCAATGAGCAGTTCTTC
NA	TRBV6-1	many	TRBJ2-7	CASRGFRGYEQYF	TGTGCCAGCAGGGGGTTTAGAGGCTACGAGCAGTACTTC
TRBD2	TRBV6-1	once	TRBJ2-2	CASSRSSGREANTGELFF	TGTGCCAGCAGTCGGTCTAGCGGGAGGGAAGCGAACACCGGGGAGCTGTTTTTT
NA	TRBV20-1	many	TRBJ2-4	CSARDGGRAKNIQYF	TGCAGTGCTAGAGATGGTGGGAGGGCCAAAAACATTCAGTACTTC
TRBD2	TRBV19	few	TRBJ2-1	CASKSQASGGGEQFF	TGTGCCAGTAAATCCCAGGCTAGCGGCGGTGGTGAGCAGTTCTTC
NA	TRBV30	many	TRBJ1-1	CAGETVNTEAFF	TGTGCCGGCGAGACAGTGAACACTGAAGCTTTCTTT
NA	TRBV28	many	TRBJ1-2	CASRQGNYGYTF	TGTGCCAGCAGACAGGGAAACTATGGCTACACCTTC
TRBD1	TRBV7-9	NA	TRBJ1-6	CASSLGQGAFSPLHF	TGTGCCAGCAGCTTAGGGCAGGGGGCCTTTTCACCCCTCCACTTT
NA	TRBV25-1	NA	TRBJ2-4	CASSDRLGTRLKLIAKNIQYF	TGTGCCAGCAGTGACCGGCTGGGCACGCGACTAAAACTAATAGCCAAAAACATTCAGTACTTC
TRBD2	TRBV20-1	NA	TRBJ2-1	CSPGGGDYNEQFF	TGCAGCCCGGGAGGGGGTGATTACAATGAGCAGTTCTTC
NA	TRBV5-1	many	TRBJ2-5	CASSLEVDNQETQYF	TGCGCCAGCAGCTTGGAGGTGGACAATCAAGAGACCCAGTACTTC
TRBD2	TRBV10-3	many	TRBJ2-1	CAISELAGTYNEQFF	TGTGCCATCAGTGAGTTAGCGGGAACCTACAATGAGCAGTTCTTC
NA	TRBV28	many	TRBJ2-3	CASSNFDRRPPDTQYF	TGTGCCAGCAGTAACTTCGACCGCCGGCCCCCAGATACGCAGTATTTT
TRBD1	TRBV9	few	TRBJ2-5	CASSVNPDRAQETQYF	TGTGCCAGCAGCGTAAATCCGGACAGGGCCCAAGAGACCCAGTACTTC
NA	TRBV6-2/TRBV6-3	many	TRBJ1-5	CASSYGGNQPQHF	TGTGCCAGCAGTTACGGTGGCAATCAGCCCCAGCATTTT
NA	TRBV5-8	NA	TRBJ1-3	CASSLRGGVSGNTIYF	TGTGCCAGCAGCTTGAGGGGCGGCGTCTCTGGAAACACCATATATTTT
NA	TRBV2	NA	TRBJ2-7	CASSRQQSSYEQYF	TGTGCCAGCAGTCGGCAGCAGAGCTCCTACGAGCAGTACTTC
NA	TRBV18	many	TRBJ1-1	CASSPMSRLNTEAFF	TGTGCCAGCTCACCAATGAGTCGTTTGAACACTGAAGCTTTCTTT
NA	TRBV7-3	many	TRBJ1-1	CASSPQTDMNTEAFF	TGTGCCAGCAGCCCCCAGACGGATATGAACACTGAAGCTTTCTTT
TRBD2	TRBV9	NA	TRBJ2-3	CASSVGASGGTDTQYF	TGTGCCAGCAGCGTAGGGGCTAGCGGCGGCACAGATACGCAGTATTTT
NA	TRBV6-5	many	TRBJ1-1	CASSYFGIMNTEAFF	TGTGCCAGCAGTTACTTTGGGATAATGAACACTGAAGCTTTCTTT
NA	TRBV7-9	many	TRBJ2-1	CASSPNWGAGDEQFF	TGTGCCAGCAGCCCTAATTGGGGGGCCGGGGATGAGCAGTTCTTC
NA	TRBV6-1	NA	TRBJ1-2	CASSHVGQGYGYTF	TGTGCCAGCAGCCACGTGGGGCAGGGGTATGGCTACACCTTC
NA	TRBV2	many	TRBJ2-7	CASSRGLDSSYEQYF	TGTGCCAGCAGTCGGGGGCTCGATAGCTCCTACGAGCAGTACTTC
TRBD1	TRBV27	NA	TRBJ1-1	CAARQGDNTEAFF	TGTGCCGCCAGACAGGGGGATAACACTGAAGCTTTCTTT
NA	TRBV5-1	NA	TRBJ2-5	CASSTLTSQETQYF	TGCGCCAGCAGCACCCTCACGTCCCAAGAGACCCAGTACTTC
NA	TRBV11-2	many	TRBJ1-2	CASSLEYRAYGYTF	TGTGCCAGCAGCTTAGAGTACAGGGCGTATGGCTACACCTTC
NA	TRBV27	many	TRBJ1-2	CASSLSGGGNNYGYTF	TGTGCCAGCAGTTTATCGGGAGGGGGTAATAACTATGGCTACACCTTC
TRBD1	TRBV20-1	NA	TRBJ1-1	CSAKSGTGILRGNTEAFF	TGCAGTGCTAAATCCGGGACAGGGATATTACGGGGAAACACTGAAGCTTTCTTT
NA	TRBV20-1	many	TRBJ1-5	CSARGPGSGQPQHF	TGCAGTGCTAGAGGCCCAGGTTCTGGACAGCCCCAGCATTTT
TRBD1	TRBV7-9	many	TRBJ2-6	CASSPLDRVGANVLTF	TGTGCCAGCAGCCCTTTGGACAGGGTTGGGGCCAACGTCCTGACTTTC
NA	TRBV18	few	TRBJ1-1	CASSPARSEAFF	TGTGCCAGCTCTCCAGCCCGCAGTGAAGCTTTCTTT
NA	TRBV20-1	NA	TRBJ2-7	CSASAQREQYF	TGCAGTGCTAGCGCCCAGCGTGAGCAGTACTTC
NA	TRBV5-1	many	TRBJ1-1	CASSLEQAGMNTEAFF	TGCGCCAGCAGCTTGGAACAGGCAGGAATGAACACTGAAGCTTTCTTT
TRBD1	TRBV14	NA	TRBJ2-2	CASSHDRVNTGELFF	TGTGCCAGCAGCCACGACAGGGTGAACACCGGGGAGCTGTTTTTT
TRBD2	TRBV7-9	many	TRBJ2-1	CASSLTSGQTFEQFF	TGTGCCAGCAGCTTGACTAGCGGCCAAACCTTTGAGCAGTTCTTC
TRBD2	TRBV9	NA	TRBJ2-7	CASAGGPMDEQYF	TGTGCCAGCGCGGGAGGGCCGATGGACGAGCAGTACTTC
TRBD2	TRBV7-9	many	TRBJ2-1	CASSLAGLAGGPRDEQFF	TGTGCCAGCAGCTTAGCGGGCCTAGCGGGAGGGCCGCGGGATGAGCAGTTCTTC
NA	TRBV28	few	TRBJ1-5	CASSFLDSPNQPQHF	TGTGCCAGCAGTTTTCTGGACAGTCCCAATCAGCCCCAGCATTTT
TRBD1	TRBV19	once	TRBJ2-7	CASIWTGGYEQYF	TGTGCCAGTATCTGGACAGGGGGCTACGAGCAGTACTTC
TRBD1	TRBV11-2	many	TRBJ1-1	CASSLGTGINTEAFF	TGTGCCAGCAGCTTAGGGACAGGTATAAACACTGAAGCTTTCTTT
TRBD1	TRBV29-1	many	TRBJ1-3	CSADRGNTIYF	TGCAGCGCGGACAGGGGGAACACCATATATTTT